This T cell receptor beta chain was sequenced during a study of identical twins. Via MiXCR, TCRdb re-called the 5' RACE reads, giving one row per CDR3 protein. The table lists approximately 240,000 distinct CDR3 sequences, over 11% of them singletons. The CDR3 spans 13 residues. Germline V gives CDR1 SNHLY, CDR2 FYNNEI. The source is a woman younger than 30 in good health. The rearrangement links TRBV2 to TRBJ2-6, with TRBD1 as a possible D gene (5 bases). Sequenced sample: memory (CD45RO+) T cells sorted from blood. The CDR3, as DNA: TGTGCTATAGGGGCGGTCGGGGCCAACGTCCTGACTTTC. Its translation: CAIGAVGANVLTF.